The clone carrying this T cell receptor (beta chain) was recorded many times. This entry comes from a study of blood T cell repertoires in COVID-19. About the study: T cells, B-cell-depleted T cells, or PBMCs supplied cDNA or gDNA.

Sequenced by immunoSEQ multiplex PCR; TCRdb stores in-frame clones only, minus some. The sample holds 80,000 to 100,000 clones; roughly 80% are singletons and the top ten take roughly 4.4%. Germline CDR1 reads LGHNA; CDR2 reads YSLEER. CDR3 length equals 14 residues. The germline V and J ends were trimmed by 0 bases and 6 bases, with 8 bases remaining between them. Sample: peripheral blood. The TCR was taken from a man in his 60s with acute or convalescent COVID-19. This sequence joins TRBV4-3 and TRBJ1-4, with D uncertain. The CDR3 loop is CASSQDTADEKLFF. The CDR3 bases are TGCGCCAGCAGCCAAGATACAGCTGATGAAAAACTGTTTTTT.